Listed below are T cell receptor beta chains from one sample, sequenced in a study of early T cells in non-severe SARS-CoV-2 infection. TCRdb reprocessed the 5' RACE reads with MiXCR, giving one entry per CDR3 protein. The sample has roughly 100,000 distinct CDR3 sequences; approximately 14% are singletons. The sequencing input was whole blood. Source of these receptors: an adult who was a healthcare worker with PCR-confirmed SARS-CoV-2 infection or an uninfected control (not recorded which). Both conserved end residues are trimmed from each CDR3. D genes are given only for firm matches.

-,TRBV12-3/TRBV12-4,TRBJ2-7,ASSLDRHSYEQY
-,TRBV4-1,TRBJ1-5,ASSPWTNSNQPQH
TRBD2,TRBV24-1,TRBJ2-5,ATSDGRTRPRETQY
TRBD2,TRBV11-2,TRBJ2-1,ASSQPGLAGVTYNEQF
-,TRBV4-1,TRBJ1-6,ASSQELGRVNSPLH
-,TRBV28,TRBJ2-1,ASNGPNNEQF
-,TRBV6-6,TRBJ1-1,ASSYAPENTEAF
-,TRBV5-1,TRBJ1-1,ASSKRQDAEAF
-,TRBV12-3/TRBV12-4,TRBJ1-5,ASSLVGRPQH
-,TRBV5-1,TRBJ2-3,ASSLGGTSSSTDTQY
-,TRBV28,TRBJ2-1,ASSLLEAAYNEQF
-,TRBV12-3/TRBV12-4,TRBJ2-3,ASSRQGLITDTQY
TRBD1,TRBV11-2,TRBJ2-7,ASSVEGTGGFEQY
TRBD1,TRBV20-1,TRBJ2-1,SARDPPQGGPYNEQF
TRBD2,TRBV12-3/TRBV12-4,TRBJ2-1,ASSLSGASYNEQF
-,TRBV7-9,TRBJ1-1,ASSSTRPGPTEAF
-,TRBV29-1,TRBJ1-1,SVEGTENTEAF
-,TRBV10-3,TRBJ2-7,AISDLDEQY
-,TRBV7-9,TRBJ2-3,ASTPSTDTQY
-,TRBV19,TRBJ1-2,ASSRGFGYGYT
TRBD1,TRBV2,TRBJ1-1,ASSEGNRGVEAF
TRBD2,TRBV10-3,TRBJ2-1,AIAGLDNEQF
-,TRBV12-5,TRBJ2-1,ASGLWGNEQF
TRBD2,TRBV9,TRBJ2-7,ASSVRIAGGPYEQY
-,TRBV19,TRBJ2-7,ASSIGGNYEQY
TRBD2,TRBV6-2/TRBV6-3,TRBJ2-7,ASESSGMYSSYEQY
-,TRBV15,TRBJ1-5,ATSRDQNNQPQH
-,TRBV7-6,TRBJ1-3,ASSRTTGLSGNTIY
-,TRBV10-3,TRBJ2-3,AISESKGTDTQY
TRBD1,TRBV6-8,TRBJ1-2,ASSYPPTTGEVDYGYT
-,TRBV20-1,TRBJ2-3,SASGPSTADTQY
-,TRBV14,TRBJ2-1,ASSQSGWSPF
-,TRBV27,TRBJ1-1,ASSLTDRTEAF
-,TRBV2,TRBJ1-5,ASSFRDGSNQPQH
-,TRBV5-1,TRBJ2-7,ASSQESPEQY
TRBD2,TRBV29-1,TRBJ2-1,SVAVTSGSGEQF
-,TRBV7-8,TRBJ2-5,ASSLIYRSNQETQY
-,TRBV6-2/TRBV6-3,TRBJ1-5,ASRHRESNQPQH